These T cell receptor beta chains were read from a single sample in a study of beta chain features in type 1 diabetes. TCRdb keeps only in-frame clones here, not all; method: immunoSEQ multiplex PCR. The repertoire has fewer than 350,000 clones, 15% of them found once; the top ten carry around 0.015%. The sequenced sample was naive CD4+ T cells from blood. Every receptor here comes from a young man with type 1 diabetes. The CDR3 runs from the conserved cysteine through the conserved F or W. D genes are given only for firm matches.

d_gene	j_gene	v_gene	CDR3aa
TRBD1	TRBJ1-1	TRBV6-5	CASRSTGGALAEAFF
NA	TRBJ2-5	TRBV7-9	CASSLGQVYQETQYF
TRBD2	TRBJ2-2	TRBV4-1	CASSRPPSGANTGELFF
NA	TRBJ1-5	TRBV28	CASSTQQGISNQPQHF
NA	TRBJ2-5	TRBV2	CASSGQRETQYF
NA	TRBJ1-2	TRBV7-9	CASSLAGSYGYTF
TRBD2	TRBJ2-1	TRBV30	CAWSWGGSKQFF
TRBD2	TRBJ2-3	TRBV10-3	CAIKTSGGSDTQYF
TRBD1	TRBJ2-3	TRBV5-1	CASSLDGTGPSTDTQYF
NA	TRBJ2-7	TRBV28	CASRGPGLYEQYF
TRBD1	TRBJ2-5	TRBV15	CATSRPTRDRGRETQYF
TRBD1	TRBJ2-2	TRBV11-2	CATKGQGGLGTGELFF
TRBD2	TRBJ2-7	TRBV6-5	CASSRLAGGRAEQYF
TRBD1	TRBJ2-7	TRBV6-5	CASRRDREGEQYF
NA	TRBJ2-4	TRBV6-5	CASSYPPEENIQYF
TRBD2	TRBJ2-3	TRBV7-2	CASSSSGGGDTQYF
TRBD1	TRBJ2-5	TRBV5-1	CASSLAGTGKLETQYF
TRBD1	TRBJ1-4	TRBV2	CASSDDRGPNEKLFF
TRBD1	TRBJ1-2	TRBV4-2	CASSQTGTGDLKYGYTF
NA	TRBJ2-1	TRBV7-8	CASSLVGEEQFF
TRBD2	TRBJ2-5	TRBV9	CASSVGLAGRFQYF
TRBD1	TRBJ2-5	TRBV7-7	CASRPSTGGETQYF
NA	TRBJ2-7	TRBV27	CASSLGRRGEQYF
TRBD2	TRBJ2-3	TRBV7-2	CASSHGGGRGGTDTQYF
NA	TRBJ2-5	TRBV27	CASSFGLQETQYF
NA	TRBJ2-7	TRBV7-2	CASSLAGAYEQYF
TRBD1	TRBJ2-7	TRBV19	CASSVDRGGPYEQYF
TRBD1	TRBJ2-7	TRBV6-5	CASSYSGGNRYEQYF
TRBD1	TRBJ2-7	TRBV5-4	CASSLRTGGEGSYEQYF
NA	TRBJ1-1	TRBV9	CASSVGGVSTEAFF
NA	TRBJ2-7	TRBV19	CASSIGAGRGSYEQYF
TRBD2	TRBJ2-5	TRBV7-9	CASGLAGFETQYF
NA	TRBJ2-3	TRBV18	CASSPPSRGTDTQYF
NA	TRBJ2-5	TRBV5-1	CASSLGQEQETQYF
NA	TRBJ1-5	TRBV7-2	CASTRQHSNQPQHF
NA	TRBJ2-1	TRBV5-1	CASSQEGTARFF
NA	TRBJ1-1	TRBV29-1	CSVVLALNTEAFF
NA	TRBJ1-3	TRBV5-5	CASRPTGGEGNTIYF
NA	TRBJ1-1	TRBV6-6	CASSYSLMNTEAFF
NA	TRBJ1-5	TRBV27	CASSRDRLGQPQHF
NA	TRBJ2-7	TRBV7-8	CASSLQTYEQYF
NA	TRBJ1-5	TRBV30	CAWGVIGQPQHF
TRBD1	TRBJ2-1	TRBV18	CASSPGTGGYNEQFF
TRBD1	TRBJ1-1	TRBV7-9	CASSSGQGNTEAFF
TRBD1	TRBJ1-2	TRBV19	CASSTMDRVGYGYTF
NA	TRBJ2-1	TRBV5-4	CASSLERISYNEQFF
TRBD1	TRBJ2-5	TRBV9	CASSAYRGGRETQYF